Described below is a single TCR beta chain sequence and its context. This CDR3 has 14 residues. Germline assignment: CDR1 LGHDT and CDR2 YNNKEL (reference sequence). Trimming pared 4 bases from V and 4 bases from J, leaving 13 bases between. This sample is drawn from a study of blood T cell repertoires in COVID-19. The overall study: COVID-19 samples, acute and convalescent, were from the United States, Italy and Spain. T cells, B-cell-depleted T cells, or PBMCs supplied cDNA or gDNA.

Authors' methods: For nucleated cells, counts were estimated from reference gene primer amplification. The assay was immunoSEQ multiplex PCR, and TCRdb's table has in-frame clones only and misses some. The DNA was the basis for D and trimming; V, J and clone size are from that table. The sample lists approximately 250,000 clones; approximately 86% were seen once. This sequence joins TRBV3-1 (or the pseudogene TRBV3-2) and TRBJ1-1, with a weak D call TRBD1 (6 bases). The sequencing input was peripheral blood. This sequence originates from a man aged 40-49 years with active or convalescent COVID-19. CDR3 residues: CASSPTGGVTEAFF. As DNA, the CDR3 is TGTGCCAGCAGCCCCACTGGGGGCGTCACTGAAGCTTTCTTT.